A selection of T cell receptor beta chains follows, all from one sample in a study of blood T cell repertoires in COVID-19. Method: immunoSEQ multiplex PCR; TCRdb's copy keeps in-frame clones and lacks some. The table lists around 99,000 clones, roughly 80% of them singletons. Sequencing input: peripheral blood. Receptor source: a human donor in a cohort sampled during active COVID-19. Each CDR3 is given with its conserved first and last residue. The order of the fields is V gene, D gene, clone size, J gene, CDR3 DNA, CDR3 protein. The D gene is left open where the match is weak. Clone size, where shown, is once, few, many, or a class for clones that have expanded.

v_gene: TRBV28; d_gene: TRBD1; abundance: -; j_gene: TRBJ2-7; CDR3nt: TGTGCCAGCAGTTTTACGGGACAGGGGGTAGGGGAGCAGTACTTC; CDR3aa: CASSFTGQGVGEQYF
v_gene: TRBV5-1; d_gene: TRBD2; abundance: -; j_gene: TRBJ2-5; CDR3nt: TGCGCCAGCAGCTGGACGGGAGGGCAGGAGACCCAGTACTTC; CDR3aa: CASSWTGGQETQYF
v_gene: TRBV28; d_gene: -; abundance: -; j_gene: TRBJ1-6; CDR3nt: TGTGCCAGCAGGCCTAGCGGGGGGAGTAATTCACCCCTCCACTTT; CDR3aa: CASRPSGGSNSPLHF
v_gene: TRBV24-1; d_gene: -; abundance: few; j_gene: TRBJ1-5; CDR3nt: TGTGCCACCAGTAGCCAGGGCTCTCAGCCCCAGCATTTT; CDR3aa: CATSSQGSQPQHF
v_gene: TRBV5-1; d_gene: TRBD1; abundance: -; j_gene: TRBJ2-7; CDR3nt: TGCGCCAGCAGCTTGAATACAGGGGACAACGAGCAGTACTTC; CDR3aa: CASSLNTGDNEQYF
v_gene: TRBV9; d_gene: -; abundance: -; j_gene: TRBJ1-1; CDR3nt: TGTGCCAGCAGCGTGTTCCCCGGTGACACTGAAGCTTTCTTT; CDR3aa: CASSVFPGDTEAFF
v_gene: TRBV5-1; d_gene: -; abundance: few; j_gene: TRBJ2-7; CDR3nt: TGCGCCAGCAGCCGGACAGTAAGCTACGAGCAGTACTTC; CDR3aa: CASSRTVSYEQYF
v_gene: TRBV18; d_gene: -; abundance: -; j_gene: TRBJ1-2; CDR3nt: TGTGCCAGCTCACCTGGGGCAGGGGAAAATAACTATGGCTACACCTTC; CDR3aa: CASSPGAGENNYGYTF
v_gene: TRBV27; d_gene: -; abundance: -; j_gene: TRBJ1-1; CDR3nt: TGTGCCAGCAGTTTCGGGGGGATTGGTGAAGCTTTCTTT; CDR3aa: CASSFGGIGEAFF
v_gene: TRBV5-4; d_gene: -; abundance: once; j_gene: TRBJ2-3; CDR3nt: TGTGCCAGCAGCTTCGGGGGATTCACAGATACGCAGTATTTT; CDR3aa: CASSFGGFTDTQYF
v_gene: TRBV18; d_gene: -; abundance: few; j_gene: TRBJ1-1; CDR3nt: TGTGCCAGCTCACCAGCCTCCCAGGGGAGCACTGAAGCTTTCTTT; CDR3aa: CASSPASQGSTEAFF
v_gene: TRBV3-1/TRBV3-2; d_gene: TRBD2; abundance: -; j_gene: TRBJ2-7; CDR3nt: TGTGCCAGCAGCCGACTAGCGGGAGAGGGCGAGCAGTACTTC; CDR3aa: CASSRLAGEGEQYF
v_gene: TRBV4-1; d_gene: -; abundance: once; j_gene: TRBJ1-6; CDR3nt: TGCGCCAGCAGCCAAGAGGGGGGGGCAGAGCGGTATAATTCACCCCTCCACTTT; CDR3aa: CASSQEGGAERYNSPLHF
v_gene: TRBV11-2; d_gene: TRBD2; abundance: -; j_gene: TRBJ2-1; CDR3nt: TGTGCCAGCAGCTTCTCGCGGGAGTCATTTTATGAGCAGTTCTTC; CDR3aa: CASSFSRESFYEQFF
v_gene: TRBV2; d_gene: TRBD1; abundance: -; j_gene: TRBJ2-5; CDR3nt: TGTGCCAGCATTCCCACGACAGGGCGACAAGAGACCCAGTACTTC; CDR3aa: CASIPTTGRQETQYF
v_gene: TRBV5-1; d_gene: TRBD1; abundance: -; j_gene: TRBJ1-6; CDR3nt: TGCGCCAGCAGCTGGGGGACAGGGCCTGCTCATAATTCACCCCTCCACTTT; CDR3aa: CASSWGTGPAHNSPLHF
v_gene: TRBV7-8; d_gene: -; abundance: -; j_gene: TRBJ1-5; CDR3nt: TGTGCCAGCAGCTTAAGATCCGGGGGGAGAAGCAATCAGCCCCAGCATTTT; CDR3aa: CASSLRSGGRSNQPQHF
v_gene: TRBV18; d_gene: TRBD1; abundance: -; j_gene: TRBJ1-1; CDR3nt: TGTGCCAGCTCACCAAAGACAGGGGTCGTTGAAGCTTTCTTT; CDR3aa: CASSPKTGVVEAFF
v_gene: TRBV4-2; d_gene: TRBD1; abundance: -; j_gene: TRBJ1-4; CDR3nt: TGTGCCAGCAGCCAAGTAGGACAGGGTAATGAAAAACTGTTTTTT; CDR3aa: CASSQVGQGNEKLFF
v_gene: TRBV10-3; d_gene: TRBD1; abundance: -; j_gene: TRBJ2-3; CDR3nt: TGTGCCATCACGGACAGGGTCACAGATACGCAGTATTTT; CDR3aa: CAITDRVTDTQYF
v_gene: TRBV4-1; d_gene: TRBD1; abundance: -; j_gene: TRBJ1-2; CDR3nt: TGCGCCAGCAGCCCAGGACAGGGCCTCAACTATGGCTACACCTTC; CDR3aa: CASSPGQGLNYGYTF
v_gene: TRBV10-3; d_gene: TRBD2; abundance: -; j_gene: TRBJ2-3; CDR3nt: TGTGCCATCAGTGAGGTAGCGGGGGATACAGATACGCAGTATTTT; CDR3aa: CAISEVAGDTDTQYF
v_gene: TRBV7-3; d_gene: TRBD1; abundance: -; j_gene: TRBJ2-2; CDR3nt: TGTGCCAGCAGCGTAGCAGGGGGTTACGGGGAGCTGTTTTTT; CDR3aa: CASSVAGGYGELFF
v_gene: TRBV28; d_gene: -; abundance: -; j_gene: TRBJ2-3; CDR3nt: TGTGCCAGCAGTACCCACTTTAGCACAGATACGCAGTATTTT; CDR3aa: CASSTHFSTDTQYF
v_gene: TRBV11-3; d_gene: TRBD2; abundance: -; j_gene: TRBJ2-7; CDR3nt: TGTGCCAGCAGCCCAGCGGGAAGCTCCTACGAGCAGTACTTC; CDR3aa: CASSPAGSSYEQYF
v_gene: TRBV5-4; d_gene: -; abundance: few; j_gene: TRBJ1-3; CDR3nt: TGTGCCAGCAGTACAACAGGGCCCCGAATTGGAAACACCATATATTTT; CDR3aa: CASSTTGPRIGNTIYF
v_gene: TRBV6-2/TRBV6-3; d_gene: TRBD2; abundance: -; j_gene: TRBJ2-3; CDR3nt: TGTGCCAGCAGTTATAGCGGGAGTAAACCGCAGTATTTT; CDR3aa: CASSYSGSKPQYF
v_gene: TRBV18; d_gene: -; abundance: -; j_gene: TRBJ1-1; CDR3nt: TGTGCCAGCTCACCAAACAGGAACACTGAAGCTTTCTTT; CDR3aa: CASSPNRNTEAFF
v_gene: TRBV27; d_gene: -; abundance: -; j_gene: TRBJ2-1; CDR3nt: TGTGCCAGCAGTTTTAACAGTGAGCAGTTCTTC; CDR3aa: CASSFNSEQFF
v_gene: TRBV7-6; d_gene: -; abundance: -; j_gene: TRBJ1-1; CDR3nt: TGTGCCAGCAGCTCGGTGGAGGGTAGGCCTGAAGCTTTCTTT; CDR3aa: CASSSVEGRPEAFF
v_gene: TRBV5-5; d_gene: -; abundance: -; j_gene: TRBJ1-5; CDR3nt: TGTGCCAGCAGTAGGGGGGGCGGCAATCAGCCCCAGCATTTT; CDR3aa: CASSRGGGNQPQHF
v_gene: TRBV6-2/TRBV6-3; d_gene: TRBD2; abundance: -; j_gene: TRBJ2-1; CDR3nt: TGTGCCAGCAGCACGTGGGGGAGCGGGAGGGAAGCTGAGCAGTTCTTC; CDR3aa: CASSTWGSGREAEQFF
v_gene: TRBV28; d_gene: -; abundance: -; j_gene: TRBJ1-3; CDR3nt: TGTGCCAGCAGTTTATTCCGGGTACTTTCTGGAAACACCATATATTTT; CDR3aa: CASSLFRVLSGNTIYF